This TCR beta chain was sequenced for a study of blood T cell repertoires in COVID-19. As for the study in general: Researchers got acute and convalescent COVID-19 samples from the United States, Italy and Spain. Sample material is recorded as cDNA or gDNA derived from T cells, B-cell-depleted T cells, or PBMCs.

The germline V gene encodes CDR1 DFQATT and CDR2 SNEGSKA (reference sequence). V was trimmed by 3 bases and J by 2 bases, leaving 10 bases between them. This CDR3 contains 13 residues. Clones were read by immunoSEQ multiplex PCR, and TCRdb kept only the in-frame ones, dropping some. The table records approximately 240,000 clones, around 80% of them present only once. The chain recombines TRBV20-1 with TRBJ1-2, with a weak D call TRBD1 (5 bases). The receptor was derived from a middle-aged woman with active or convalescent COVID-19. Input material: peripheral blood. The CDR3 here is CSASRAGNYGYTF. The CDR3, as DNA: TGCAGTGCTAGTCGGGCAGGGAACTATGGCTACACCTTC.